This record covers a single T cell receptor (beta chain). The data were taken from a study of technical replicates of blood from several donors. Sequencing was performed with immunoSEQ multiplex PCR; in TCRdb, only in-frame clones are kept and a portion is missing. The table records about 89,000 clones, just under 95% of them present only once. The CDR3 is 14 amino acids. Trimming stripped 5 bases from V and 10 bases from J, with 18 bases between. Germline lookup yields CDR1 MNHEY and CDR2 SVGAGI. Sample: T cells isolated from PBMCs. The TCR was taken from a human donor in good health. The chain joins TRBV6-5 to TRBJ2-1; D is perhaps TRBD2 (5 bases). The CDR3 DNA is TGTGCCAGCAGTCGCGACTCGCTACGGGAAGAGCAGTTCTTC. It specifies CASSRDSLREEQFF.